The entry below describes one T cell receptor beta chain. Its cognate antigen is unknown. The data derive from a study of response to subunit inactivated influenza vaccine. Study-level results: The authors proposed limited new T cell recruitment per seasonal influenza vaccination.

TCRdb redid the calling of the RT-PCR reads with MiXCR, one entry per CDR3 protein. This table holds 300,000 to 350,000 distinct CDR3 sequences, around 22% found once. Trimming shortened V by 2 bases and J by 4 bases, and 8 bases separated the two germline ends. This CDR3 comprises 13 residues. CDR1 and CDR2 (germline): ENHRY, SYGVKD. The starting material was PBMCs from blood, obtained 21 months after vaccination. The receptor comes from a man in his fifties or sixties who received an inactivated influenza vaccine. V and J are TRBV10-3 and TRBJ1-2, with a weak D call TRBD1 (6 bases). CDR3 residues: CAISEDRIYGYTF. CDR3 coding DNA: TGTGCCATCAGTGAGGACAGGATCTATGGCTACACCTTC.